This T cell receptor (beta chain) was identified in a study of T cell changes during pregnancy in multiple sclerosis. Only in-frame clones appear in the TCRdb table, and some are missing; sequencing was by immunoSEQ multiplex PCR. The sample records tens of thousands of clones, around 90% being singletons. The CDR3 covers 16 residues. With V trimmed by 0 bases and J by 4 bases, 3 bases remained unmatched. Germline values: CDR1 SGHRS, CDR2 YFSETQ. The starting material was peripheral blood, obtained in the second trimester of pregnancy. The rearrangement uses TRBV5-1 and TRBJ2-1, with 11 bases aligning to TRBD2. This TCR was recovered from a female donor with multiple sclerosis, enrolled in a pregnancy study. The DNA for the CDR3 is TGCGCCAGCAGCTTGGAGGGACTAGCGGTATACAATGAGCAGTTCTTC. Amino acids: CASSLEGLAVYNEQFF.